These 15 T cell receptor beta chains were all obtained from the same sample, sequenced in a study of blood T cells in healthy people across ages. Primed by a sample-barcoded 5' primer and a J-beta primer mix, a second PCR proceeded for about 6 to 12 cycles. TCRdb reprocessed the 5' RACE reads with MiXCR, giving one entry per CDR3 protein. Of roughly 1.5 million distinct CDR3 sequences in the sample, approximately 39% were seen once. Sequenced sample: blood. All receptors come from a woman aged 18-35 years in good health.

The chain employs TRBV9 and TRBJ2-1; TRBD2 agrees at 10 bases. The germline CDR1 and CDR2 sequences are SGDLS and YYNGEE. The CDR3 is 18 residues long. J gave up 8 bases and V 0 bases, and 14 bases lay outside the gene matches. The CDR3 spells CASSVASGSPRSSYEQFF. For the CDR3, the DNA is TGTGCCAGCAGCGTAGCTAGCGGGAGTCCGAGGAGTAGCTATGAGCAGTTCTTC.

This chain's CDR3 is CASSGGGTGEWPLHF. In DNA, the CDR3 is TGTGCCAGCAGTGGGGGCGGGACAGGGGAATGGCCCCTCCACTTT. This chain connects TRBV28 to TRBJ1-6; 10 bases match TRBD1. Germline-derived CDR1 and CDR2 are MDHEN and SYDVKM. CDR3 length equals 15 residues. V dropped 5 bases and J dropped 13; count of bases not matched to a gene: 11.

The chain is built from TRBV7-9 and TRBJ2-3; the match to TRBD2 covers 7 bases. The V gene's germline CDR1 is SEHNR and CDR2 FQNEAQ (reference sequence). The CDR3 length is 15 residues. J lost 5 bases, V lost 4 bases, and 9 bases had no gene match. The DNA of the CDR3 is TGTGCCAGCAGCTCAATAGCGGGTGACAGAGATACGCAGTATTTT. Its protein product is CASSSIAGDRDTQYF.

J is TRBJ2-5 and V is TRBV10-3; D is possibly TRBD2 (5 bases). The DNA end is more similar to TRBJ2-7, so the J call may be wrong. The germline CDR1 and CDR2 sequences are ENHRY and SYGVKD. The length of the CDR3 is 16 residues. The CDR3 DNA follows: TGTGCCATCAGTGCTTGGGGAGCCGGGGAATCCTACGAGCAGTACTTC. As protein: CAISAWGAGESYEQYF.

The chain employs TRBV13 and TRBJ2-5; the match to TRBD1 covers 8 bases. J lost 5 bases, V lost 4 bases, and 12 bases had no gene match. The CDR3 sequence is 16 residues long. Germline-derived CDR1 and CDR2 are PRHDT and FYEKMQ (reference sequence). CDR3 in DNA: TGTGCCAGCAGCTCCCCCCTAGGACAGGGTGGGGAGACCCAGTACTTC. Translated: CASSSPLGQGGETQYF.

The chain combines TRBV4-3 with TRBJ2-7; D is uncertain. This CDR3 has 14 amino acids. V was cut by 1 base and J by 1 base, with 8 bases left in between. Looked up from germline, CDR1 is LGHNA and CDR2 is YSLEER. The CDR3 region has the DNA TGCGCCAGCAGCCAAGGGCTTATTTCCTACGAGCAGTACTTC. Amino acid sequence: CASSQGLISYEQYF.

For this clonotype: The junction differs from germline at one of its ends, possibly a read error. This sequence joins TRBV29-1 and TRBJ2-7, with TRBD1 identical over 10 bases. The CDR3 length is 14 residues. Germline lookup yields CDR1 SQVTM and CDR2 ANQGSEA. The DNA for the CDR3 is TGCAGCGTTGAGAGGGACAGGGGTTCCTCCGAGCAGTACTTC. Translated, it gives CSVERDRGSSEQYF.

This clonotype appeared a single time. The V and J genes are TRBV11-2 and TRBJ1-1, with D possibly matching TRBD1 (6 bases). V was cut by 0 bases and J by 7 bases, with 15 bases left in between. The CDR3 loop spans 15 amino acids. Germline V gene sequence: CDR1 SGHAT, CDR2 FQNNGV. Here the CDR3 reads CASSLEGGARIEAFF. In DNA, the CDR3 is TGTGCCAGCAGCTTAGAGGGGGGGGCGCGAATTGAAGCTTTCTTT.

The rearrangement links TRBV12-3 or TRBV12-4 to TRBJ1-2, with D possibly being TRBD1 (6 bases). The CDR3 is 22 amino acids. The germline V and J ends were trimmed by 7 bases and 1 base, with 37 bases remaining between them. The CDR3 is CASNPGTNLPIDYGISNYGYTF. The CDR3 DNA follows: TGTGCCAGCAACCCGGGGACAAACCTACCAATCGACTACGGGATTAGTAACTATGGCTACACCTTC.

The chain has TRBV14 and TRBJ2-5, with TRBD1 matching over 8 bases. The last part of the DNA fits TRBJ2-7 better; the J call may be wrong. Germline CDR1 and CDR2: SGHDN and FVKESK. The CDR3 covers 14 residues. The CDR3 region is CASNPGTGRYEQYF. CDR3 nucleotide sequence: TGTGCCAGCAACCCCGGGACAGGTCGGTACGAGCAGTACTTC.

This clonotype turned up a few times. The chain links TRBV7-9 to TRBJ1-1; TRBD1 matches at 10 bases. CDR1 and CDR2 from the germline V gene are SEHNR and FQNEAQ (reference sequence). J gave up 0 bases and V 5 bases, and 6 bases lay outside the gene matches. CDR3 size: 16 residues. CDR3 coding DNA: TGTGCCAGCAGCCCCGGACAGGGGGGGGTGAACACTGAAGCTTTCTTT. Its protein product is CASSPGQGGVNTEAFF.

Only a few counts were recorded for this clonotype. This sequence joins TRBV28 and TRBJ1-2, with a weak D call TRBD1 (5 bases). V was cut by 6 bases and J by 7 bases, with 18 bases left in between. Germline CDR1 reads MDHEN; CDR2 reads SYDVKM. The CDR3 loop spans 14 amino acids. The CDR3 DNA is TGTGCCAGCAGCCCACTGGGACGGACTTTTGGCTACACCTTC. Protein: CASSPLGRTFGYTF.

Only a few counts were recorded for this clonotype. The chain joins TRBV7-9 to TRBJ2-7; D is uncertain. The ends were cut back, 5 bases at V and 2 bases at J, with 13 bases in the middle. The CDR3 spans 14 residues. Germline V lookup: CDR1 SEHNR, CDR2 FQNEAQ (reference sequence). DNA of the CDR3: TGTGCCAGCAGCGACGTTTGGCAGGCCTACGAGCAGTACTTC. It is translated as CASSDVWQAYEQYF.

The chain carries TRBV4-1 and TRBJ1-6; D is ambiguous. The CDR3 has 14 residues. CDR1 and CDR2 from the germline V gene are MGHRA and YSYEKL. Deletions cut 3 bases from V and 9 bases from J, with 12 bases between. This chain's CDR3 is CASSHHGEGSPLHF. The CDR3 coding sequence is TGCGCCAGCAGCCACCACGGGGAGGGTTCACCCCTCCACTTT.

The chain links TRBV7-8 to TRBJ2-1; tentative D call: TRBD2 (6 bases). This CDR3 is built from 15 residues. The germline gives CDR1 SGHVS, CDR2 FQNEAQ. V lost 2 bases, J lost 9 bases, and 17 bases lay in between. CDR3 protein: CASSLPDYLLGEQFF. The DNA for the CDR3 is TGTGCCAGCAGCTTACCGGACTACCTACTCGGTGAGCAGTTCTTC. Filled out from reference TRBV7-8 and TRBJ2-1, the complete variable domain reads GAGVSQSPRYKVAKRGQDVALRCDPISGHVSLFWYQQALGQGPEFLTYFQNEAQLDKSGLPSDRFFAERPEGSVSTLKIQRTQQEDSAVYLCASSLPDYLLGEQFFGPGTRLTVL.